The subject of this entry is one TCR beta chain. Its antigen is not identified. The data originate from a study of identical twins. Notes on the study in general: The models systematically underestimated how much out-of-frame TCR alpha was shared in monozygotic twins.

TCRdb used MiXCR to reprocess the 5' RACE reads, holding one entry per CDR3 protein. The sample has 1.5 million to 2 million distinct CDR3 sequences, 25% to 35% seen once; the top ten hold more than 0.25%. The TCR was taken from a newborn girl in good health. Source material: cord blood.

The CDR3 nucleotides read TGTGCCAGCAGAATAGGGTCCAGCGGGAACTACAATGAGCAGTTCTTC. It is translated as CASRIGSSGNYNEQFF. The rearrangement joins TRBV12-3 or TRBV12-4 to TRBJ2-1, with 7 nucleotides matching TRBD2. J was trimmed by 3 bases and V by 6 bases; bases with no gene match: 11. The CDR3 loop spans 16 amino acids.